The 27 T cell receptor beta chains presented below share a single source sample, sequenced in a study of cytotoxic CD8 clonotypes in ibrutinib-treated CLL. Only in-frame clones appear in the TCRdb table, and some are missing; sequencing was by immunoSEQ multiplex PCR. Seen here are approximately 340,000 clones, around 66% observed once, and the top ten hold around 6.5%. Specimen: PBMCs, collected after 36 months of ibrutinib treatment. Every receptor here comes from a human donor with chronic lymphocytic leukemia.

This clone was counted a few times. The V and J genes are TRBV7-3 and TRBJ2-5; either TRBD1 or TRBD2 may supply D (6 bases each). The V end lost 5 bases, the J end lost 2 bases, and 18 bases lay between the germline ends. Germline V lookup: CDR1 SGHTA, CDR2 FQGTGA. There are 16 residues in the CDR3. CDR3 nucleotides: TGTGCCAGCAGCCCAGTTGGGGGGCTGTGGCAAGAGACCCAGTACTTC. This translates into CASSPVGGLWQETQYF.

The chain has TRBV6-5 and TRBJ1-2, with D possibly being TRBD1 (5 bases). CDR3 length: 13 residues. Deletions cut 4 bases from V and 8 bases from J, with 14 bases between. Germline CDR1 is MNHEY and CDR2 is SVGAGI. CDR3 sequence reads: CASSFSGYEGYTF. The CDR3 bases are TGTGCCAGCAGTTTCTCAGGGTATGAGGGCTACACCTTC.

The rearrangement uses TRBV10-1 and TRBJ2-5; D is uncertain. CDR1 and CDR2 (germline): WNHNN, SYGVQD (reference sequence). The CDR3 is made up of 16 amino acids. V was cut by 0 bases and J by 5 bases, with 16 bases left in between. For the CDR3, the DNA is TGCGCCAGCAGTGAGTCGGTGAGGCTACCTCCCGAGACCCAGTACTTC. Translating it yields CASSESVRLPPETQYF.

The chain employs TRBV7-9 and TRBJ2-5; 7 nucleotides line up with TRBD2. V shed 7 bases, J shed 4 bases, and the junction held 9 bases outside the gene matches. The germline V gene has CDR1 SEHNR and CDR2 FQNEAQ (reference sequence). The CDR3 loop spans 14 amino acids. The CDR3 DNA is TGTGCCAGCAAGGTGGGGGGGAACGGAGAGACCCAGTACTTC. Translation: CASKVGGNGETQYF.

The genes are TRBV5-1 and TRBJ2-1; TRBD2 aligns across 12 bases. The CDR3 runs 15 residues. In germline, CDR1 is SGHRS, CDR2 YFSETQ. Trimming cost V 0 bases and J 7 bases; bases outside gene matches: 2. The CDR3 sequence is CASSLGTSGENEQFF. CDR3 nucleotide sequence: TGCGCCAGCAGCTTGGGGACTAGCGGGGAGAATGAGCAGTTCTTC.

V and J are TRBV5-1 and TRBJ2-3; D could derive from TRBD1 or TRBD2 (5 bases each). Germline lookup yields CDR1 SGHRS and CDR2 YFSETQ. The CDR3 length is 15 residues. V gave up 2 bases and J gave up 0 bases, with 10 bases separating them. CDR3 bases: TGCGCCAGCAGCTTCCAGGGACCTAGCACAGATACGCAGTATTTT. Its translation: CASSFQGPSTDTQYF.

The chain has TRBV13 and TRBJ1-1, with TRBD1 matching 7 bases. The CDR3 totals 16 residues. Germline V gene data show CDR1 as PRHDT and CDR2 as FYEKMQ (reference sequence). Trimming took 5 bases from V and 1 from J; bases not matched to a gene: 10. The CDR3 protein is CASSLPETGWNTEAFF. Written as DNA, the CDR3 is TGTGCCAGCAGCCTTCCGGAGACAGGGTGGAACACTGAAGCTTTCTTT.

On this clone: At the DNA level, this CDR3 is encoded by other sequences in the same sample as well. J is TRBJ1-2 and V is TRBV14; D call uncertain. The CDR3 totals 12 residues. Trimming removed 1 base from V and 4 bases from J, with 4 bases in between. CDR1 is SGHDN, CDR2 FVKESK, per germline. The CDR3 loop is CASSQGAYGYTF. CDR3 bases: TGTGCCAGCAGCCAAGGGGCCTATGGCTACACCTTC. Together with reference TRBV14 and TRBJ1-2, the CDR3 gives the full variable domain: EAGVTQFPSHSVIEKGQTVTLRCDPISGHDNLYWYRRVMGKEIKFLLHFVKESKQDESGMPNNRFLAERTGGTYSTLKVQPAELEDSGVYFCASSQGAYGYTFGSGTRLTVV.

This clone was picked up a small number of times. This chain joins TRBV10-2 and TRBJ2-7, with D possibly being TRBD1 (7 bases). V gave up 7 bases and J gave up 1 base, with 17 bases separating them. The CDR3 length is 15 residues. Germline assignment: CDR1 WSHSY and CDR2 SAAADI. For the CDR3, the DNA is TGCGCCAGCACTACTGCGGGACAGTGGTCCTACGAGCAGTACTTC. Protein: CASTTAGQWSYEQYF.

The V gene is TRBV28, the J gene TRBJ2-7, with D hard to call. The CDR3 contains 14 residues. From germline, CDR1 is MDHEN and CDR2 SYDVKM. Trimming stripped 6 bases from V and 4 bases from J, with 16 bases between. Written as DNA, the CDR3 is TGTGCCAGCAGACCCCTGCGGACGAGGTACGAGCAGTACTTC. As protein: CASRPLRTRYEQYF.

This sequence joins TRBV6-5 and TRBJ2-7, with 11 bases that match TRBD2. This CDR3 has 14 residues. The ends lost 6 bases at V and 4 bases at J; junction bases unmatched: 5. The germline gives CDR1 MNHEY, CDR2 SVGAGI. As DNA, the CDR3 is TGTGCCAGCAGCCAGGGACTAGCGGAATACGAGCAGTACTTC. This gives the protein CASSQGLAEYEQYF.

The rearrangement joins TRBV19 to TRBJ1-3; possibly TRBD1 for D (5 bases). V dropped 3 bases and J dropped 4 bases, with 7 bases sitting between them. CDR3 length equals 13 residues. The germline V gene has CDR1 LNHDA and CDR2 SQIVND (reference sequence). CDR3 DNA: TGTGCCAGTAGTATCGGGACGGGAAACACCATATATTTT. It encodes CASSIGTGNTIYF. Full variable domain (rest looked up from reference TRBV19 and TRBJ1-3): DGGITQSPKYLFRKEGQNVTLSCEQNLNHDAMYWYRQDPGQGLRLIYYSQIVNDFQKGDIAEGYSVSREKKESFPLTVTSAQKNPTAFYLCASSIGTGNTIYFGEGSWLTVV.

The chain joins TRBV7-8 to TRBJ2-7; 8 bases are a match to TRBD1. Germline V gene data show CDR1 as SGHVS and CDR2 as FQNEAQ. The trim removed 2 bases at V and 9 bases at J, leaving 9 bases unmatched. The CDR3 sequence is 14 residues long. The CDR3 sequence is CASSLKSGGAGQYF. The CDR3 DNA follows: TGTGCCAGCAGCTTAAAATCAGGGGGCGCCGGGCAGTACTTC.

CDR3 DNA: TGCGCCAGCAGCTACCGGGTCTACAATGAGCAGTTCTTC. Protein sequence: CASSYRVYNEQFF. The genes are TRBV5-1 and TRBJ2-1; unclear D gene. The CDR3 sequence is 13 residues long. Per the germline V gene, CDR1 is SGHRS and CDR2 is YFSETQ. Trimming left V 3 bases short and J 3 bases short, with 7 bases between.

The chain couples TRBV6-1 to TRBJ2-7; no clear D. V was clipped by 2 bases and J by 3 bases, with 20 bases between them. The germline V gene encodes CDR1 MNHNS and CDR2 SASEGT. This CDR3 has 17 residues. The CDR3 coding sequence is TGTGCCAGCAGTGAATTCCCCCTCCTCCGTCTCATCTACGAGCAGTACTTC. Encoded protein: CASSEFPLLRLIYEQYF.

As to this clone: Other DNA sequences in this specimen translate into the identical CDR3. The CDR3: CASSEGQFYGYTF. The CDR3 DNA sequence: TGTGCCAGCAGTGAAGGGCAGTTTTATGGCTACACCTTC. V gene TRBV6-1 combines with J gene TRBJ1-2; no clear D gene. In germline, CDR1 is MNHNS, CDR2 SASEGT. CDR3 length equals 13 residues. The V end lost 1 base, the J end lost 5 bases, and 8 bases lay between the germline ends.

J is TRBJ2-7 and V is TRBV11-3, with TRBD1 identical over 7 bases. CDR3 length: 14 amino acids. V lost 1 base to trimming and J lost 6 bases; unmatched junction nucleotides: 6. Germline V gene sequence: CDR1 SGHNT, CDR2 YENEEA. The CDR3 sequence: CASSLGTGISEQYF. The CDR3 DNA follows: TGTGCCAGCAGCTTAGGGACAGGAATCTCCGAGCAGTACTTC.

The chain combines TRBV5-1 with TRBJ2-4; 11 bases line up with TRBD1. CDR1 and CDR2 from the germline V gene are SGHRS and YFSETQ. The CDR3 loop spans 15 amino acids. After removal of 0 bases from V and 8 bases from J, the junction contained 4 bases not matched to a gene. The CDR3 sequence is CASSLGGTGGHIQYF. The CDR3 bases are TGCGCCAGCAGCTTGGGAGGGACAGGGGGTCACATTCAGTACTTC.

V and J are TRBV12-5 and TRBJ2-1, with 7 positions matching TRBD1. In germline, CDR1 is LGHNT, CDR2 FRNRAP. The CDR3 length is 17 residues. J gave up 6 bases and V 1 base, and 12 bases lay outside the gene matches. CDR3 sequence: CASGLGPGTEGANEQFF. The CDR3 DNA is TGTGCTAGTGGTTTGGGTCCCGGGACAGAAGGGGCCAATGAGCAGTTCTTC.

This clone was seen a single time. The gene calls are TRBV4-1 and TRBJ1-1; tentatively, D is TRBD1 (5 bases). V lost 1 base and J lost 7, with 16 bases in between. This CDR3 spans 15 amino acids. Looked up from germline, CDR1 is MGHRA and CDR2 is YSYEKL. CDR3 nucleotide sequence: TGCGCCAGCAGCCAAGGAAGGACACCACCACTTGAAGCTTTCTTT. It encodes CASSQGRTPPLEAFF.

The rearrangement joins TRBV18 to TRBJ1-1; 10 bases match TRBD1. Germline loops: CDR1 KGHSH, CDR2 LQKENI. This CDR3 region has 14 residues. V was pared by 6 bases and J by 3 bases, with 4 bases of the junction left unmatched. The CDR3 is CASSQGQGYTEAFF. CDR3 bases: TGTGCCAGCTCTCAGGGACAGGGGTACACTGAAGCTTTCTTT. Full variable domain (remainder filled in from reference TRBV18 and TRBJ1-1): NAGVMQNPRHLVRRRGQEARLRCSPMKGHSHVYWYRQLPEEGLKFMVYLQKENIIDESGMPKERFSAEFPKEGPSILRIQQVVRGDSAAYFCASSQGQGYTEAFFGQGTRLTVV.

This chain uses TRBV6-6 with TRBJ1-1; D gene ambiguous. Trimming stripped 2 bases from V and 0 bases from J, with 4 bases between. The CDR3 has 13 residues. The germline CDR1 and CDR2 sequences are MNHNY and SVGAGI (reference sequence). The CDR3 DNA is TGTGCCAGCAGTTACGGGATGAACACTGAAGCTTTCTTT. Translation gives CASSYGMNTEAFF.

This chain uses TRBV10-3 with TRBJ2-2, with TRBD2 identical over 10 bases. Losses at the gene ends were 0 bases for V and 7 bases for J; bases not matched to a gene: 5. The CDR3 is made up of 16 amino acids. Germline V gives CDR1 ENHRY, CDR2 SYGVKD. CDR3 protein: CAISESGSGRNGELFF. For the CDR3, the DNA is TGTGCCATCAGTGAGTCCGGTAGCGGGAGGAACGGGGAGCTGTTTTTT.

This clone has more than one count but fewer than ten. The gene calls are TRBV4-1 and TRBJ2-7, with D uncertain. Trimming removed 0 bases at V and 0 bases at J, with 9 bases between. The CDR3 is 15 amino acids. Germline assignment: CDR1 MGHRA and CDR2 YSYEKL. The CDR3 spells CASSQDRTSSYEQYF. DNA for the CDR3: TGCGCCAGCAGCCAAGATCGTACGAGCTCCTACGAGCAGTACTTC.

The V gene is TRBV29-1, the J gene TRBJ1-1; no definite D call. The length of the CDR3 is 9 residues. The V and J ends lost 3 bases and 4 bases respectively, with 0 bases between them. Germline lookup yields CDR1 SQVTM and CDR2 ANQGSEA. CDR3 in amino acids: CSVDTEAFF. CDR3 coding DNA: TGCAGCGTTGACACTGAAGCTTTCTTT.

The chain's CDR3 is CASSLAVAGGPGDTQYF. CDR3 nucleotides: TGCGCCAGCAGCTTGGCCGTCGCGGGAGGGCCGGGAGATACGCAGTATTTT. J is TRBJ2-3 and V is TRBV5-1; 9 nucleotides match TRBD2. After removal of 0 bases from V and 5 bases from J, the junction contained 10 bases not matched to a gene. Germline V lookup: CDR1 SGHRS, CDR2 YFSETQ. CDR3 size: 17 residues. The complete variable domain, with remaining parts taken from reference TRBV5-1 and TRBJ2-3, reads KAGVTQTPRYLIKTRGQQVTLSCSPISGHRSVSWYQQTPGQGLQFLFEYFSETQRNKGNFPGRFSGRQFSNSRSEMNVSTLELGDSALYLCASSLAVAGGPGDTQYFGPGTRLTVL.

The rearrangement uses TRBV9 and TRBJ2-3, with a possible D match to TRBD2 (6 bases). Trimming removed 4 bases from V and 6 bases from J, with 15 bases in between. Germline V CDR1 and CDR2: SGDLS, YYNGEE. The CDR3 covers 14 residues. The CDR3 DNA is TGTGCCAGCAGCTCCCGGGTTGGGGGGGATACGCAGTATTTT. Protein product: CASSSRVGGDTQYF.